This TCR beta chain emerged from a study of human T cells and chemical hapten exposure (dated by TCRdb to the early 2020s). Describing the broader study: For sensitization, 2% DPC in acetone was applied to an approximately 2 cm by approximately 2 cm area of upper inner arm skin. Weekly therapeutic DPC doses were additionally applied to the scalp of patients throughout the roughly 23-week study period. Patch testing was performed on the upper back with Finn chambers containing 0.01% DPC, and the patch tests were scored after 6 days according to International Contact Dermatitis Research Group standards. The mostly female patient cohort included alopecia areata with under or over 50% scalp involvement, alopecia totalis and alopecia universalis. Libraries were pooled for sequencing, and variation in per-sample TCR yields was attributed mainly to small differences in library volumes within the pool. This study followed changes in the peripheral blood TCR repertoire in vivo during primary and secondary sensitization of alopecia patients to the hapten diphenylcyclopropenone (DPC). Blood was sampled from patients pre-sensitization (week 0) and at 2, 6 and about 24 weeks after DPC sensitization. Nearly 30 alopecia patients gave blood for TCR sequencing at one to four time points (pre-sensitization, 2, 6 and 24 weeks). Broader findings and caveats from the paper: Patch test score correlated positively with the number of PT1 expanded TCRs, reaching significance at thresholds 8, 16 and 32 but not at 4. Because every patient had alopecia, a presumed autoimmune disease, the patients' immune response might differ from that of healthy individuals. Repeated subsampling changed both the strength of the expansion versus patch-test correlation and the threshold at which the correlation became significant. No change with DPC sensitization was found in the number of TCRs above 1 in 1000 frequency, and no evidence of global repertoire structure alterations was found. Expanded TCRs formed significantly more large CDR3 similarity clusters than pre-sensitization or healthy control sets, consistent with antigen-driven responses.

This clonotype was seen a handful of times. There is no known antigen for this receptor. No quality values exist for individual bases; no much larger clone is one base distant. This sample's time point label indicates: pre-sensitization, week 0. Reading the label with the study, this specimen's treatment or condition is: therapeutic diphenylcyclopropenone sensitization with weekly scalp DPC. Blood at each patch-test visit was drawn before the patch test was applied. Eligible patients were aged 18 to 70, diagnosed with alopecia, deemed suitable for DPC therapy, and excluded if pregnant. Total RNA was isolated from unfractionated whole blood collected in Tempus Blood RNA tubes. Receptor libraries were prepared by RACE. The instrument was a NextSeq 500. During library preparation, unique molecular identifiers were attached to individual cDNA molecules so that TCRs could be counted quantitatively and reproducibly. Both TCR alpha and TCR beta chains were sequenced from each blood RNA sample. Per the original workflow: Samples had a median of approximately 96,000 TCRs, with a range from roughly 23,224 to 700,000. The Decombinator software suite was used to annotate the V, J and CDR3 of the TCR reads. Every sample was subsampled to the same number of TCRs (28,000) for the PS versus PT1 abundance plots. Expanded TCRs were defined as absent before sensitization and observed at least eight times at the 2-week time point. TCRdb reanalyzed the raw reads on its own, using fastp at Q25 for trimming and MiXCR for clone calling, and kept in-frame beta chains. Identical CDR3 proteins give one entry, which carries the most common genes and DNA. TCRdb, rather than the study authors, made the V and J calls. Recorded for this sample are around 60,000 distinct CDR3 sequences; approximately 6.7% of them occurred a single time. The top ten hold under 2% of the sample.

Deletion took 3 bases off V and 6 bases off J, with a span of 11 bases between the germline ends. Including cysteine and phenylalanine, the CDR3 has 13 amino acids. The retained sequence is limited to the CDR3, 39 bases, with the frame set at the first base. In the germline V gene, CDR1 corresponds to SNHLY and CDR2 to FYNNEI. The input for sequencing was whole blood, taken in connection with sensitization to the hapten diphenylcyclopropenone (DPC). The receptor comes from a woman in her twenties or thirties with alopecia areata. Some clones in this sample may be carry-over from other donors' samples. The rearranged segments are TRBV2 and TRBJ1-1; too little of a D gene remains to name it. In nucleotide form, the sequence is TGTGCCAGCAGTGAGAGGGAGGCCGCTGAAGCTTTCTTT. This yields the protein CASSEREAAEAFF.